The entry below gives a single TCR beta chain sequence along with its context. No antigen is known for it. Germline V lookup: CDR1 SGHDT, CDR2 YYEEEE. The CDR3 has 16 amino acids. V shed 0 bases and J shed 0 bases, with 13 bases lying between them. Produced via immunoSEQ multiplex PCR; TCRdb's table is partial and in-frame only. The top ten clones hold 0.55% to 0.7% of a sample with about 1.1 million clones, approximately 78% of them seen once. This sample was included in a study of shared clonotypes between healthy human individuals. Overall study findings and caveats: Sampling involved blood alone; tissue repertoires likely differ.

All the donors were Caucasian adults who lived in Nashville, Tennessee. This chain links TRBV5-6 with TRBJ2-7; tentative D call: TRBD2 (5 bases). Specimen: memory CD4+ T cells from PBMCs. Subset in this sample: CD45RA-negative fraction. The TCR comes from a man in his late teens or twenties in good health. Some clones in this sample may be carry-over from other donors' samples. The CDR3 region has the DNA TGTGCCAGCAGCTTGGCCCGGCTGGGAGTCTCCTACGAGCAGTACTTC. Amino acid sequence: CASSLARLGVSYEQYF.